This TCR beta chain comes out of a study of beta chain features in type 1 diabetes. Whole-study results and caveats: In these data, an HLA type influence on TCRB rearrangement remained unresolved. Shorter templates might be favored by PCR, equally in patients and controls. Shortening of TCRB CDR3s, moderate but significant, appeared in all four CD4+ subsets of Type 1 diabetes patients.

Expressed TCRB transcripts were sequenced, since all the RNA that had been isolated was reverse transcribed. Generated by immunoSEQ multiplex PCR, the TCRdb table keeps only in-frame clones and is missing some. Of hundreds of thousands of clones listed, roughly 12% were seen once; the top ten hold roughly 0.017%. The table lists this clone with a few counts. The antigen is not known. The same CDR3 arises from other DNA sequences in this sample as well. Input material: naive CD4+ T cells from blood. The sequence came from a man aged 18 to 29 in good health.

The DNA of the CDR3 is TGTGCCAGCAGCTTGGACTACCGCACAGATACGCAGTATTTT. This encodes CASSLDYRTDTQYF. The chain has TRBV7-3 and TRBJ2-3; a possible D gene is TRBD2 (6 bases). This CDR3 has 14 residues. Germline lookup yields CDR1 SGHTA and CDR2 FQGTGA. V lost 3 bases, J lost 1 base, and 8 bases lay in between.